Listed here are 16 T cell receptor beta chains from one sample, sequenced in a study of blood T cells in healthy people across ages (dated by TCRdb to between 2015 and 2016). Receptor libraries were prepared by 5' RACE. The sequencer was an Illumina HiSeq 2500. A second PCR of about 6 to 11 cycles was performed with a sample-barcoded 5' primer and a J-beta primer mix. TCRdb reanalyzed the raw reads on its own, using fastp at Q25 for trimming and MiXCR for clone calling, and kept in-frame beta chains. Rows are combined by CDR3 protein, so each entry shows the most common genes and DNA. The sample yields about 1,600,000 distinct CDR3 sequences; about 43% were counted once. The ten largest clones add up to roughly 7.7% of the sample. Sequenced input: blood. These receptors were collected from a woman under 30 in good health.

This rearrangement joins TRBV4-2 to TRBJ1-1, with unresolved D. Trimming took off 1 base at V and 5 bases at J, with 20 bases between the two ends. The CDR3 length is 17 residues. Germline CDR1 and CDR2: LGHNA and YNFKEQ. The CDR3 DNA is TGTGCCAGCAGCCAAGTACCTAAACTGACGATAAATACTGAAGCTTTCTTT. Translating it yields CASSQVPKLTINTEAFF.

The chain links TRBV6-6 to TRBJ1-1, with D perhaps matching TRBD1 (6 bases). V lost 11 bases and J 6 bases, leaving 19 bases between the germline ends. This CDR3 comprises 13 residues. CDR1 MNHNY and CDR2 SVGAGI come from the germline V gene (reference sequence). The CDR3 nucleotides read TGTGCCGGGCGTACGGGGGCGGTATCTGAAGCTTTCTTT. It is translated as CAGRTGAVSEAFF.

This chain joins TRBV4-2 and TRBJ2-1, with D possibly called TRBD1 or TRBD2 (5 bases each). V shed 1 base and J shed 7 bases, with 26 bases lying between them. The CDR3 has 19 residues. CDR1 is LGHNA, CDR2 YNFKEQ, per germline. CDR3 residues: CASSQAGTVSLDKGNEQFF. CDR3 in DNA: TGTGCCAGCAGCCAAGCCGGGACCGTATCTCTGGATAAAGGAAATGAGCAGTTCTTC.

In its sample, this clonotype was seen once. A junction end diverges from the germline sequence, so it may reflect a read error. The V gene is TRBV4-1, the J gene TRBJ2-1; D is possibly TRBD2 (6 bases). Germline V gene data show CDR1 as MGHRA and CDR2 as YSYEKL. The CDR3 has 16 residues. CDR3 nucleotides: TGCGCCAGCAGCCTCTTGGGAGTAGCGGATTACAATGAACAGTTCTTC. The encoded protein is CASSLLGVADYNEQFF.

The chain is built from TRBV7-3 and TRBJ2-7; D is perhaps TRBD1 or TRBD2 (5 bases each). Germline V gene sequence: CDR1 SGHTA, CDR2 FQGTGA. The CDR3 sequence is 15 residues long. Trimming took off 5 bases at V and 6 bases at J, with 20 bases between the two ends. The CDR3 DNA is TGTGCCAGCAGCCAACAACCGGGGCTCCCGGGCGAGCAGTACTTC. Protein: CASSQQPGLPGEQYF.

There are a few counts of this clonotype. This rearrangement joins TRBV7-9 to TRBJ2-5; D is uncertain. The J call is doubtful: the DNA matches TRBJ2-7 better. The length of the CDR3 is 15 residues. The V gene's germline CDR1 is SEHNR and CDR2 FQNEAQ (reference sequence). The DNA for the CDR3 is TGTGCCAGCAGCGTGGCCGCTTTGGGGTCCTACGAGCAGTACTTC. This translates into CASSVAALGSYEQYF.

The genes are TRBV6-5 and TRBJ2-5, with D perhaps TRBD2 (6 bases). This CDR3 is 17 amino acids long. From germline, CDR1 is MNHEY and CDR2 SVGAGI. Trimming shortened V by 2 bases and J by 0 bases, and 16 bases separated the two germline ends. DNA for the CDR3: TGTGCCAGCAGTTACAATTCTAGCGAACATTACCAAGAGACCCAGTACTTC. It codes for CASSYNSSEHYQETQYF.

The table lists this clonotype with a few counts. The V and J genes are TRBV2 and TRBJ1-1; possibly TRBD1 for D (6 bases). Trimming cost V 9 bases and J 4 bases, with 18 bases left between them. Per the germline V gene, CDR1 is SNHLY and CDR2 is FYNNEI. This CDR3 is built from 14 residues. The CDR3 coding sequence is TGTGCCAGTCTCTCGGGGGGGGGCACCACTGAAGCTTTCTTT. Protein product: CASLSGGGTTEAFF.

V gene TRBV5-1 combines with J gene TRBJ2-3; the D is unclear. This CDR3 spans 13 amino acids. CDR1 is SGHRS and CDR2 is YFSETQ in the germline V gene. Trimming pared 3 bases from V and 6 bases from J, leaving 11 bases between. This CDR3 is CASSSARSDTQYF. The CDR3 DNA reads TGCGCCAGCAGCTCAGCAAGGTCGGATACGCAGTATTTT.

This rearrangement joins TRBV19 to TRBJ2-1; 7 bases fit TRBD2. V trimming: 7 bases; J trimming: 9 bases; junction bases outside the gene matches: 12. Germline assignment: CDR1 LNHDA and CDR2 SQIVND (reference sequence). The CDR3 totals 14 residues. In nucleotides, the CDR3 is TGTGCCAGTAAAGAGGGCGGGAGCTACGTTGAGCAGTTCTTC. It encodes CASKEGGSYVEQFF.

In its sample, this clonotype was seen a few times. V usage is TRBV4-1 and J usage is TRBJ2-7; D remains ambiguous. Germline-derived CDR1 and CDR2 are MGHRA and YSYEKL. The CDR3 is made up of 13 amino acids. V was trimmed by 4 bases and J by 5 bases, leaving 12 bases between them. CDR3: CASSPDPANEQYF. CDR3 sequence (DNA): TGCGCCAGCAGCCCCGACCCCGCCAACGAGCAGTACTTC.

This chain uses TRBV2 with TRBJ2-1; D possibly corresponds to TRBD2 (6 bases). CDR3 size: 13 residues. With 0 bases removed from V and 10 bases from J, the gap between germline ends came to 10 bases. CDR1 SNHLY and CDR2 FYNNEI come from the germline V gene. The DNA of the CDR3 is TGTGCCAGCAGTGAAGCAAGGCTAGCGGAGCAGTTCTTC. This codes for CASSEARLAEQFF.

This clonotype was found many times. One end of the junction varies from germline; a read error may be responsible. The V and J genes are TRBV5-1 and TRBJ1-1; tentative D call: TRBD1 (5 bases). The CDR3 is 14 residues long. The germline V gene has CDR1 SGHRS and CDR2 YFSETQ. The CDR3 reads CASSLGGQNTEAFF. The CDR3 DNA sequence: TGTGCCAGCAGCTTAGGAGGACAGAACACTGAAGCTTTCTTT. Full variable domain (remainder filled in from reference TRBV5-1 and TRBJ1-1): KAGVTQTPRYLIKTRGQQVTLSCSPISGHRSVSWYQQTPGQGLQFLFEYFSETQRNKGNFPGRFSGRQFSNSRSEMNVSTLELGDSALYLCASSLGGQNTEAFFGQGTRLTVV.

The chain uses TRBV27 and TRBJ2-7, with D perhaps TRBD2 (5 bases). Germline assignment: CDR1 MNHEY and CDR2 SMNVEV (reference sequence). The CDR3 extends over 13 amino acids. V gave up 4 bases and J gave up 3 bases, with 10 bases separating them. CDR3 sequence reads: CASSYRSGYEQYF. The CDR3, as DNA: TGTGCCAGCAGTTATCGGAGCGGCTACGAGCAGTACTTC.

V usage is TRBV25-1 and J usage is TRBJ1-5, with D maybe TRBD1 (6 bases). The V end was cut by 4 bases, the J end by 1 base, with 11 bases between. Per the germline V gene, CDR1 is MGHDK and CDR2 is SYGVNS. CDR3 size: 15 residues. CDR3 in amino acids: CASSGETGSNQPQHF. Written as DNA, the CDR3 is TGTGCCAGCAGTGGGGAGACAGGAAGCAATCAGCCCCAGCATTTT.

A note on this clonotype: A read error may produce the germline difference seen at one junction end. V and J are TRBV12-3 or TRBV12-4 and TRBJ2-7; D is ambiguous. The last part of the DNA fits TRBJ2-5 better; the J call may be wrong. CDR3 length: 13 amino acids. CDR3 bases: TGTACCAGCAGTTTCGGCAGTCAAGAGACCCAGTACTTC. Translating gives CTSSFGSQETQYF.